This T cell receptor beta chain appears in the sequencing data of a study of cytomegalovirus exposure and HLA in healthy donors. Study results and caveats: In a later analysis, TCR beta V- and J-gene trimming was associated with a missense DCLRE1C variant.

The CDR3 loop spans 13 amino acids. Germline V gene sequence: CDR1 SGHRS, CDR2 YFSETQ. V was cut by 4 bases and J by 6 bases, with 12 bases left in between. Turning to this clone: Its antigen is currently unknown. The sample has other DNA sequences that encode this CDR3 too.

60 Vbeta and 13 Jbeta primers were used in PCR. The data were produced by immunoSEQ multiplex PCR, yet TCRdb's version contains in-frame clones alone and is incomplete. The sample gives around 120,000 clones, 60% to 85% of which show up once; more than 3% is in the top ten. The specimen was PBMCs. The sequence came from a man aged 25-45 years in good health and CMV-seronegative. The chain has TRBV5-1 and TRBJ2-3; D not certain. The CDR3 DNA reads as TGCGCCAGCAGCCTAAAGCCCGGGGATACGCAGTATTTT. This translates into CASSLKPGDTQYF.